This passage covers 7 T cell receptor beta chains from one sample sequenced in a study of blood T cell repertoires in COVID-19. Assay: immunoSEQ multiplex PCR; the TCRdb copy retains only in-frame clones and omits some. The sample has 200,000 to 250,000 clones, around four fifths seen once. Specimen: peripheral blood. The receptors stem from a man aged 30 to 39 with active or convalescent COVID-19.

The chain has TRBV7-9 and TRBJ1-5; unclear D gene. There are 13 residues in the CDR3. Deletions cut 3 bases from V and 1 base from J, with 4 bases between. The germline V gene has CDR1 SEHNR and CDR2 FQNEAQ (reference sequence). The CDR3 loop reads CASSLESNQPQHF. The CDR3 bases are TGTGCCAGCAGCTTGGAGAGCAATCAGCCCCAGCATTTT. Together with reference TRBV7-9 and TRBJ1-5, the CDR3 gives the full variable domain: DTGVSQNPRHKITKRGQNVTFRCDPISEHNRLYWYRQTLGQGPEFLTYFQNEAQLEKSRLLSDRFSAERPKGSFSTLEIQRTEQGDSAMYLCASSLESNQPQHFGDGTRLSIL.

This chain links TRBV11-2 with TRBJ1-1; 7 positions agree with TRBD1. V dropped 5 bases and J dropped 2; count of bases not matched to a gene: 14. The length of the CDR3 is 17 residues. Looked up from germline, CDR1 is SGHAT and CDR2 is FQNNGV. CDR3 in DNA: TGTGCCAGCAGCCCTAGAACAGGGGTCCGTTCTAACACTGAAGCTTTCTTT. Translation: CASSPRTGVRSNTEAFF.

V usage is TRBV7-8 and J usage is TRBJ1-5; 8 nucleotides agree with TRBD1. The germline V gene encodes CDR1 SGHVS and CDR2 FQNEAQ. The CDR3 totals 18 residues. Unmatched junction bases numbered 13, after V lost 1 base and J lost 5 bases. CDR3 DNA: TGTGCCAGCAGCTTAGGACGAGCCTTCGACAGGGGAGATCAGCCCCAGCATTTT. It specifies CASSLGRAFDRGDQPQHF.

In this sample, this clone turned up a few times. This chain links TRBV27 with TRBJ2-3; D is perhaps TRBD2 (6 bases). From germline, CDR1 is MNHEY and CDR2 SMNVEV (reference sequence). The CDR3 extends over 15 amino acids. V was cut by 4 bases and J by 6 bases, with 17 bases left in between. The CDR3 coding sequence is TGTGCCAGCAGTTCGGGACTCCTCCCGGAGGATACGCAGTATTTT. As protein: CASSSGLLPEDTQYF.

The table lists this clone with a count of one. The chain recombines TRBV4-2 with TRBJ2-2, with TRBD1 identical over 11 bases. After removal of 3 bases from V and 6 bases from J, the junction contained 9 bases not matched to a gene. CDR1 is LGHNA, CDR2 YNFKEQ, per germline. This CDR3 spans 17 amino acids. CDR3 amino acids: CASSQDRGQGRAGELFF. The CDR3 nucleotides read TGTGCCAGCAGCCAGGACAGGGGGCAGGGGCGCGCCGGGGAGCTGTTTTTT.

This clone was observed many times. V and J are TRBV4-2 and TRBJ1-2; D gene unclear. The V and J ends lost 3 bases and 3 bases respectively, with 11 bases between them. The CDR3 is made up of 14 amino acids. Germline V gene data show CDR1 as LGHNA and CDR2 as YNFKEQ. This chain's CDR3 is CASSQAPDYYGYTF. In nucleotides, the CDR3 is TGTGCCAGCAGCCAGGCCCCCGATTACTATGGCTACACCTTC.

V and J are TRBV28 and TRBJ2-7; D is ambiguous. This CDR3 has 14 amino acids. Trimming removed 5 bases from V and 2 bases from J, with 13 bases in between. Germline V lookup: CDR1 MDHEN, CDR2 SYDVKM. In DNA, the CDR3 is TGTGCCAGCAGTGTTCAGGCGACACCCTACGAGCAGTACTTC. It encodes CASSVQATPYEQYF. Complete variable domain (other parts from reference TRBV28 and TRBJ2-7): DVKVTQSSRYLVKRTGEKVFLECVQDMDHENMFWYRQDPGLGLRLIYFSYDVKMKEKGDIPEGYSVSREKKERFSLILESASTNQTSMYLCASSVQATPYEQYFGPGTRLTVT.